This T cell receptor beta chain was documented in a study of regulatory T cells in long-lasting Graves disease. Study at large: Graves' cases, newly diagnosed, had used antithyroid drugs under 3 months. Broader study findings: Persistent Graves' disease cases displayed lower TCR diversity than newly diagnosed ones.

Germline V gives CDR1 MNHEY, CDR2 SVGEGT. The CDR3 has 12 residues. The germline V and J ends were trimmed by 0 bases and 7 bases, with 7 bases remaining between them. Assembly of TCR beta libraries relied on iRepertoire HTBI primers together with Arm-PCR of CDR3 regions. MiXCR, run by TCRdb on the multiplex PCR reads, gives a single entry per CDR3 protein. Of roughly 500,000 distinct CDR3 sequences in the sample, approximately 13% were seen once. The time point here: newly diagnosed GD, antithyroid drugs for less than 3 months. The authors made the TCR library using RNA they extracted from PBMCs. A remark on this clonotype: Its antigen is currently unknown.

This sample also belongs to another study, concerning T cells in Graves' hyperthyroidism and ophthalmopathy. From that report: First-round RT-PCR with HTBI primers amplified the TCR CDR3 region. It was a median around 6 months before onset that the model predicted ophthalmopathy.

The sequence was obtained from a young man with Graves disease. The chain uses TRBV6-2 or TRBV6-3 and TRBJ2-7; D gene ambiguous. The specimen comprised peripheral blood mononuclear cells (PBMCs), sampled at new diagnosis, from a patient treated with antithyroid drugs. The CDR3 spells CASSYSSREQYF. The CDR3 nucleotides are TGTGCCAGCAGTTACTCCTCAAGGGAGCAGTACTTC.